This is a list of T cell receptor beta chains from one sample in a study of T cell responses to AZD1222 COVID-19 vaccine. TCRdb's copy holds only in-frame clones and misses some; the assay was immunoSEQ multiplex PCR. The table includes some 100,000 clones, over 75% detected once. Here the sequenced sample was peripheral blood, taken on day 0 of AZD1222 vaccination. The receptors originated from an adult in good health. Both conserved end residues are trimmed from each CDR3. Clone size is shown for a subset of rows, as once, few, many or a class of expanded clone.

V gene,J gene,clone size,CDR3 protein
TRBV6-4,TRBJ1-2,NA,ASKDRRGGYT
TRBV28,TRBJ1-2,few,ASSLRGQSYGYT
TRBV5-1,TRBJ1-6,NA,ASSPGSSSYNSPLH
TRBV4-2,TRBJ2-1,NA,ASSRGLAGSEGGPF
TRBV2,TRBJ1-4,NA,ASSQGPTNEKLF
TRBV29-1,TRBJ1-2,NA,SVQRTGYGYT
TRBV2,TRBJ1-1,NA,ASSGGRPTEAF
TRBV5-1,TRBJ2-7,NA,ASSLVSGGYEQY
TRBV7-9,TRBJ2-2,NA,ASRMLASTGELF
TRBV27,TRBJ2-3,once,ASSLSRGTDTQY
TRBV2,TRBJ2-7,NA,ASSGDRDSYEQY
TRBV30,TRBJ2-2,NA,AWSRGRGTGELF
TRBV7-9,TRBJ2-5,NA,ASSLLSTAGTQY
TRBV9,TRBJ1-5,NA,ASSVGDLPNQPQH
TRBV2,TRBJ1-4,NA,ASSDRDRGLKLF
TRBV6-4,TRBJ2-1,NA,ASSGGGNEQF
TRBV7-2,TRBJ1-2,NA,ASSLAGSYGYT
TRBV7-3,TRBJ2-2,NA,ASSSRGELF
TRBV5-4,TRBJ2-3,NA,ASSMRTGGGTDTQY
TRBV28,TRBJ2-5,NA,ASRRQGQETQY
TRBV20-1,TRBJ1-1,NA,SASRQGLNTEAF
TRBV2,TRBJ2-3,NA,AIRQSGPDTQY
TRBV28,TRBJ2-5,NA,ASSLGLVGGPETQY
TRBV5-1,TRBJ2-2,NA,ASREVPGNSGTGELF
TRBV12-5,TRBJ1-5,NA,ASGLVVGQTNQPQH
TRBV5-6,TRBJ2-7,NA,ASSLISDRGSYEQY
TRBV20-1,TRBJ1-2,few,SASRLGGYT
TRBV6-2/TRBV6-3,TRBJ2-1,NA,ASSYTNGDLMGYNEQF
TRBV5-1,TRBJ1-2,NA,ASSLGQGINYGYT
TRBV19,TRBJ1-2,NA,ATRDSVNYGYT
TRBV3-1/TRBV3-2,TRBJ2-5,NA,ASTDGLAGGQETQY
TRBV5-1,TRBJ2-6,NA,ASSLVARGIGANVLT
TRBV28,TRBJ1-2,NA,ASKRLGIYGYT
TRBV28,TRBJ1-2,NA,ASRQGNYGYT
TRBV5-1,TRBJ1-1,few,ASSLNGGEAF
TRBV2,TRBJ1-5,NA,ASSVGGGYQPQH
TRBV28,TRBJ2-7,NA,ASRGSGRLYEQY
TRBV28,TRBJ2-3,NA,ASSFRGLGGQADTQY
TRBV29-1,TRBJ1-1,once,SAGGREAFTEAF
TRBV4-2,TRBJ1-6,NA,ASSSSRGLRTAVH
TRBV30,TRBJ1-5,NA,AWARGQGRQPQH
TRBV11-3,TRBJ1-3,NA,ASSLQQGNTIY
TRBV2,TRBJ2-7,NA,ASPGTGSSYEQY
TRBV3-1/TRBV3-2,TRBJ2-3,NA,ASSQADTQY
TRBV6-5,TRBJ2-7,NA,AAGVLNEQY
TRBV5-4,TRBJ2-7,NA,ASRRGTAGDEQY
TRBV5-1,TRBJ2-2,NA,ASSLTQGAGELF
TRBV15,TRBJ1-5,NA,ATSRLGVNQPQH
TRBV5-5,TRBJ2-7,NA,ASSFGQRLPPRGQY
TRBV7-9,TRBJ2-5,NA,ASSRTETQY
TRBV7-2,TRBJ2-7,few,ASSLAGGPDEQY
TRBV6-6,TRBJ1-2,NA,ASMQQEYYGYT
TRBV11-2,TRBJ2-7,few,ASSFEAGRSYEQY
TRBV28,TRBJ1-3,NA,ASSFLAGGNTIY
TRBV5-1,TRBJ2-3,NA,ASYPETHTDTQY